This TCR beta chain was identified in a study of T cell responses to AZD1222 COVID-19 vaccine. The wider study: Pooling covered second doses at about 4 or about 12 weeks. Study-level results: Dominant at 160-218 and 743-854, vaccine-associated CD4 TCRs also spanned spike. Clonal diversity was possibly underestimated, and white British individuals and females predominated among donors.

CDR3 length: 13 amino acids. The V and J ends lost 1 base and 7 bases respectively, with 8 bases between them. CDR1 and CDR2 (germline): SGHVS, FNYEAQ. Using immunoSEQ multiplex PCR, the repertoire was profiled, and TCRdb retains in-frame clones only, with some absent. The sample holds 95,000 to 110,000 clones, 75% to 90% seen once. Points on this clone: The antigen remains undetermined.

The source was peripheral blood, collected on day 0 of AZD1222 vaccination. The rearrangement uses TRBV7-6 and TRBJ1-3; D may be TRBD1 (5 bases). The TCR comes from an adult in good health. The CDR3 DNA follows: TGTGCCAGCAGCTTAGGGGGGTGGAACACCATATATTTT. This codes for CASSLGGWNTIYF.